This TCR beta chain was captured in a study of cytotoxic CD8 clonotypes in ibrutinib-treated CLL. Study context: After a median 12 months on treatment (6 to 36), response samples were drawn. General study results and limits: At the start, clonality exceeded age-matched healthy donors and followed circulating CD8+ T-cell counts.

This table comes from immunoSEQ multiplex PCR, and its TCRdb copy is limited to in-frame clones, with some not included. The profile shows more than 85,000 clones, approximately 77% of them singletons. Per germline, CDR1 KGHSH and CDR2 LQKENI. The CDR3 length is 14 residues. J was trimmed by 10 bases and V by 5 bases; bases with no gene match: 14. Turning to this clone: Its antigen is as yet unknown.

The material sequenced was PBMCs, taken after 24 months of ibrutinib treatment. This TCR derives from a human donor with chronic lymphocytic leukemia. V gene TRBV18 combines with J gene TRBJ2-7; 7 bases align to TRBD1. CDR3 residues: CASSTPGQPAGQYF. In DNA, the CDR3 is TGTGCCAGCTCAACCCCGGGACAGCCTGCCGGACAGTACTTC.